This T cell receptor beta chain is from a study of cytotoxic CD8 clonotypes in ibrutinib-treated CLL. Background on the study: Response sampling occurred after a median around 11 months of treatment (range 6 to 36).

A remark on this clone: Its matching antigen is unknown.

Sequencing used immunoSEQ multiplex PCR; TCRdb keeps in-frame clones, though not all of them. The sample has nearly 85,000 clones; about four fifths are singletons. Regarding the study as a whole: Having risen at ibrutinib response, clonality had fallen back toward baseline by progression.

The TCR was taken from a human donor with chronic lymphocytic leukemia. Sequences were derived from PBMCs, sampled after 12 months of ibrutinib treatment.

CDR3 loop: CATAAVASTDTQYF. DNA of the CDR3: TGTGCCACCGCAGCCGTAGCTAGCACAGATACGCAGTATTTT. The rearrangement links TRBV2 to TRBJ2-3; D is uncertain. Trimming took 10 bases from V and 0 from J, leaving 14 bases between them. CDR1 is SNHLY, CDR2 FYNNEI, per germline. This CDR3 is 14 amino acids long.